This T cell receptor (beta chain) is drawn from a study of tissue T cells after allogeneic stem cell transplantation. The study's findings and limits: Shared clones across patients were few; motif clustering revealed tissue-specific shared signatures. Within patients, tissue anatomy strongly shaped TCR repertoire composition. Only a limited share of tissue TCRs appeared in blood or spleen. The patient cohort was small and clinically heterogeneous, with limited sampling depth.

The data were produced by immunoSEQ multiplex PCR, yet TCRdb's version contains in-frame clones alone and is incomplete. The data hold 20,000 to 30,000 clones, with roughly 80% observed a single time. About this clone: As yet, its antigen is unknown.

The CDR3 contains 19 residues. The sequencing here drew on tissue from the ileum, taken at autopsy. V is TRBV21-1 and J is TRBJ1-5; TRBD1, the D gene given by the table, was not confirmed from the DNA. TRBV21-1 is an annotated pseudogene. This sequence originates from a female donor of 60 years or more with lung cancer. The CDR3 sequence: CASSKEAPFRTASNQPQHF. CDR3 DNA sequence: TGTGCCAGCAGCAAAGAGGCGCCATTCCGGACAGCAAGCAATCAGCCCCAGCATTTT.